This T cell receptor (beta chain) was retrieved from a study of response to subunit inactivated influenza vaccine. Findings and limits, study-wide: Each seasonal influenza vaccination recruits few new T cells, the authors suggested.

MiXCR, applied by TCRdb to the RT-PCR reads, yields one record per CDR3 protein. The table includes about 800,000 distinct CDR3 sequences, approximately 22% detected once. Details on this clonotype: Its antigen is currently unknown.

The ends lost 4 bases at V and 6 bases at J; junction bases unmatched: 10. The CDR3 has 16 amino acids. This receptor was obtained from a man in his fifties or sixties who received an inactivated influenza vaccine. The specimen comprised PBMCs from blood, sampled roughly 5 days after vaccination. V usage is TRBV12-3 or TRBV12-4 and J usage is TRBJ2-2; 8 bases align to TRBD2. The CDR3 DNA reads as TGTGCCAGCAGTTCGTCTACGGGAGGGCCGGCCGGGGAGCTGTTTTTT. It yields the protein CASSSSTGGPAGELFF.